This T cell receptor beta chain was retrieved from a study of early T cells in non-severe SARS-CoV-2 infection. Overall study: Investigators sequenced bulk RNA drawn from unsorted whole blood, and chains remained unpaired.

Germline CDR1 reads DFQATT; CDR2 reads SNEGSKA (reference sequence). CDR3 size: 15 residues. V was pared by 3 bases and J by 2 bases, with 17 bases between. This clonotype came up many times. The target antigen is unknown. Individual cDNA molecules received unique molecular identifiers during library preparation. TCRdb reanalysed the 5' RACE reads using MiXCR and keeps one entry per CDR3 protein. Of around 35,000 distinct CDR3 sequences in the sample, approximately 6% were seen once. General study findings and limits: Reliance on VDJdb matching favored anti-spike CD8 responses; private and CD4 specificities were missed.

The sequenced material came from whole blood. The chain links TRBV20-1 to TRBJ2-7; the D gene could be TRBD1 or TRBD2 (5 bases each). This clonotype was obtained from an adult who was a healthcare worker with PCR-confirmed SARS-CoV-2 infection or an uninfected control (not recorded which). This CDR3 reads CSARPLGRGAYEQYV. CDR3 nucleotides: TGCAGTGCTAGGCCCCTAGGACGGGGCGCCTACGAGCAGTACGTC.